This TCR beta chain was captured by sequencing in a study of beta chain features in type 1 diabetes. cDNA synthesis used the whole RNA isolate, giving expressed TCRB sequences. The repertoire was sequenced with immunoSEQ multiplex PCR; TCRdb's copy has only in-frame clones and lacks some. The repertoire holds more than 350,000 clones, with 11% as singletons. Sorting with CD45RO/CCR7/CD25/CD127/CD95/CD27 yielded naive, central memory, regulatory and stem-like memory CD4+ cells. The study, taken as a whole, reports: In cDNA sequencing, cells with high TCR expression could be over-represented. Compared with healthy donors, patients appeared to share more similar naive, central memory and regulatory TCRB repertoires.

Germline V lookup: CDR1 GTSNPN, CDR2 SVGIG (reference sequence). V lost 5 bases, J lost 4 bases, and 1 base stayed unmatched. The CDR3 consists of 11 residues. With regard to this clone: Its target is not known.

J is TRBJ2-7 and V is TRBV30, with 8 bases identical to TRBD1. This sequence originates from a woman between 18 and 29 years old in good health. Specimen: naive CD4+ T cells from blood. The DNA for the CDR3 is TGTGCCTGGCACAGGGGGTACGAGCAGTACTTC. This encodes CAWHRGYEQYF.